The 15 T cell receptor beta chains below all came from one sample that was sequenced in a study of blood T cell repertoires in COVID-19. The assay was immunoSEQ multiplex PCR, and TCRdb's table has in-frame clones only and misses some. The table records approximately 300,000 clones, 70% to 90% of them present only once. The sequencing sample was made of PBMCs or T cells enriched from blood (not recorded which). Receptor source: a woman between 18 and 30 years old who had recovered from COVID-19.

This sequence joins TRBV5-1 and TRBJ1-6; tentative D call: TRBD1 (6 bases). Looked up from germline, CDR1 is SGHRS and CDR2 is YFSETQ. V was clipped by 4 bases and J by 9 bases, with 17 bases between them. The CDR3 runs to 15 residues. CDR3 coding DNA: TGCGCCAGCAGCCGTGGATACAGGGAAGCTTCACCCCTCCACTTT. It encodes CASSRGYREASPLHF.

The chain carries TRBV9 and TRBJ1-4; 8 nucleotides line up with TRBD1. Germline V CDR1 and CDR2: SGDLS, YYNGEE. CDR3 length: 15 amino acids. The ends lost 0 bases at V and 6 bases at J; junction bases unmatched: 4. The CDR3 loop reads CASSVGNRGDEKLFF. The CDR3 DNA reads as TGTGCCAGCAGCGTAGGGAACAGGGGGGATGAAAAACTGTTTTTT.

This clone was counted a few times. V gene TRBV27 combines with J gene TRBJ1-2; TRBD1 is a possible D gene (6 bases). Trimming took off 6 bases at V and 6 bases at J, with 23 bases between the two ends. Germline CDR1 is MNHEY and CDR2 is SMNVEV (reference sequence). CDR3 size: 16 residues. The CDR3: CASSPSTWGGAHGYTF. The CDR3 DNA reads as TGTGCCAGCAGCCCTTCGACCTGGGGGGGGGCTCATGGCTACACCTTC.

This clone was seen a few times. CDR3 protein: CATSDLSGGPYNEQFF. The CDR3 DNA reads TGTGCCACCAGTGATTTGTCCGGGGGACCCTACAATGAGCAGTTCTTC. The gene calls are TRBV24-1 and TRBJ2-1; maybe TRBD2 (6 bases). This CDR3 is built from 16 residues. Between the trimmed V and J ends, which lost 0 bases and 2 bases, there was a span of 10 bases. Per germline, CDR1 KGHDR and CDR2 SFDVKD.

The V call is TRBV5-1, the J call TRBJ2-5; 7 positions match TRBD2. The CDR3 length is 16 residues. Trimming at V came to 1 base and at J to 4 bases, leaving 10 bases not matched to a gene. Germline V gene data show CDR1 as SGHRS and CDR2 as YFSETQ. The CDR3 nucleotides read TGCGCCAGCAGCTTGAGGCAAGCGGGAAGGGCAGAGACCCAGTACTTC. This codes for CASSLRQAGRAETQYF.

The chain recombines TRBV30 with TRBJ2-7; TRBD2 matches 9 bases. Looked up from germline, CDR1 is GTSNPN and CDR2 is SVGIG (reference sequence). V gave up 7 bases and J gave up 2 bases; unmatched junction bases: 6. This CDR3 region has 13 residues. DNA of the CDR3: TGTGCCTTCTCTAGCGGGGCCACCTACGAGCAGTACTTC. Amino acid sequence: CAFSSGATYEQYF.

This clone was counted ten times or more. The V call is TRBV7-2, the J call TRBJ1-1; D unclear. Germline assignment: CDR1 SGHTA and CDR2 FQGNSA. Trimming pared 1 base from V and 8 bases from J, leaving 11 bases between. There are 13 residues in the CDR3. The CDR3 protein is CASSLVTTPEAFF. Here the CDR3 DNA reads TGTGCCAGCAGCTTAGTGACGACACCCGAAGCTTTCTTT.

Written as DNA, the CDR3 is TGTGCCAGCAGTTTGGGGACAAGAAACACCATATATTTT. It yields the protein CASSLGTRNTIYF. The V call is TRBV28, the J call TRBJ1-3; a possible D gene is TRBD1 (6 bases). In germline, CDR1 is MDHEN, CDR2 SYDVKM. The CDR3 contains 13 residues. V lost 3 bases and J 5 bases, leaving 8 bases between the germline ends.

V and J are TRBV9 and TRBJ2-5; TRBD2 might be the D (5 bases). V lost 2 bases to trimming and J lost 7 bases, with 18 bases between them. The CDR3 consists of 15 residues. Germline V CDR1 and CDR2: SGDLS, YYNGEE. CDR3 DNA: TGTGCCAGCAGCGTCGAAGGGCGGACTGAGGGGACCCAGTACTTC. Translation gives CASSVEGRTEGTQYF. The full variable domain, completed using reference TRBV9 and TRBJ2-5, is DSGVTQTPKHLITATGQRVTLRCSPRSGDLSVYWYQQSLDQGLQFLIQYYNGEERAKGNILERFSAQQFPDLHSELNLSSLELGDSALYFCASSVEGRTEGTQYFGPGTRLLVL.

The chain has TRBV7-9 and TRBJ2-3; 7 nucleotides agree with TRBD2. Germline V gene data show CDR1 as SEHNR and CDR2 as FQNEAQ (reference sequence). The V segment lost 4 bases and the J segment 2 bases; nucleotides outside the gene matches: 6. The CDR3 totals 15 residues. CDR3 nucleotide sequence: TGTGCCAGCAGCTCCAATCTAGCGGTCACAGATACGCAGTATTTT. The encoded protein is CASSSNLAVTDTQYF. Full variable domain (missing parts from reference TRBV7-9 and TRBJ2-3): DTGVSQNPRHKITKRGQNVTFRCDPISEHNRLYWYRQTLGQGPEFLTYFQNEAQLEKSRLLSDRFSAERPKGSFSTLEIQRTEQGDSAMYLCASSSNLAVTDTQYFGPGTRLTVL.

The chain combines TRBV20-1 with TRBJ1-1; D gene uncertain. The CDR3 runs 11 residues. Per the germline V gene, CDR1 is DFQATT and CDR2 is SNEGSKA (reference sequence). Deletions cut 3 bases from V and 0 bases from J, with 2 bases between. In DNA form, the CDR3 reads TGCAGTGCTAGCTTGAACACTGAAGCTTTCTTT. Protein: CSASLNTEAFF.

This chain links TRBV6-5 with TRBJ2-5, with TRBD1 matching over 7 bases. Germline V gene sequence: CDR1 MNHEY, CDR2 SVGAGI. The CDR3 loop spans 14 amino acids. V lost 8 bases and J lost 5; bases outside the gene matches: 11. CDR3 DNA: TGTGCCAGCGGGAGATACAGGGGAGAGGAGACCCAGTACTTC. Translating gives CASGRYRGEETQYF.

The V gene is TRBV3-1 (or the pseudogene TRBV3-2), the J gene TRBJ2-1, with D unclear. Germline V gene data show CDR1 as LGHDT and CDR2 as YNNKEL (reference sequence). With 6 bases removed from V and 6 bases from J, the gap between germline ends came to 18 bases. The CDR3 is 15 residues long. The CDR3 loop is CASRWSEYIGNEQFF. The CDR3 DNA reads TGTGCCAGCAGGTGGAGCGAGTACATAGGCAATGAGCAGTTCTTC.

The CDR3 DNA sequence: TGTGCCAGCAGGTCGACTAGCGGGAGGGCCACTGAGCAGTTCTTC. Amino acids: CASRSTSGRATEQFF. The rearrangement joins TRBV3-1 (or the pseudogene TRBV3-2) to TRBJ2-1, with TRBD2 identical over 14 bases. CDR1 LGHDT and CDR2 YNNKEL come from the germline V gene (reference sequence). The CDR3 is made up of 15 amino acids. J was trimmed by 9 bases and V by 6 bases; bases with no gene match: 7.

The chain uses TRBV28 and TRBJ1-1; D may be TRBD1 (5 bases). The germline V gene has CDR1 MDHEN and CDR2 SYDVKM. The CDR3 consists of 14 residues. Deletions cut 10 bases from V and 5 bases from J, with 20 bases between. CDR3 residues: CAIAEWGRVTEAFF. The CDR3 coding sequence is TGTGCCATCGCCGAATGGGGCAGGGTGACTGAAGCTTTCTTT.